Below are 32 T cell receptor beta chains sequenced from a single sample in a study of control samples from healthy donors and cancer patients (dated by TCRdb to about 2020). Libraries came from the immunoSEQ multiplex PCR assay. Held by TCRdb, this immuneACCESS table contains in-frame sequences only and omits some clones. Under half of the omission traces to an unresolved V gene where checked; the cause of the rest is unknown. The sample yields 170,000 or so clones; about 90% were counted once. The top ten constitute roughly 2% of the sample. Sequencing used blood. The receptors were gathered from a woman aged 40 to 50 in good health.

The chain combines TRBV7-2 with TRBJ1-1; 8 bases match TRBD1. J lost 7 bases, V lost 4 bases, and 14 bases had no gene match. The CDR3 has 16 residues. The germline V gene has CDR1 SGHTA and CDR2 FQGNSA. The CDR3 coding sequence is TGTGCCAGCAGCTCTTTAGTTCTGGACAGGGTGATTGAAGCTTTCTTT. It specifies CASSSLVLDRVIEAFF.

A remark on this clone: Other DNA sequences in this specimen translate into the identical CDR3. J is TRBJ2-5 and V is TRBV7-9; D ambiguous. The CDR3 covers 10 residues. The V and J ends lost 8 bases and 5 bases respectively, with 6 bases between them. Germline V CDR1 and CDR2: SEHNR, FQNEAQ (reference sequence). CDR3 DNA sequence: TGTGCCAGCCAAGGGGAGACCCAGTACTTC. It yields the protein CASQGETQYF.

The chain has TRBV12-3 or TRBV12-4 and TRBJ1-1; maybe TRBD1 (5 bases). The V and J ends lost 2 bases and 4 bases respectively, with 8 bases between them. The CDR3 is 13 amino acids. CDR3 DNA sequence: TGTGCCAGCAGTTTAAGGGGAGCCACTGAAGCTTTCTTT. The encoded protein is CASSLRGATEAFF.

This chain links TRBV28 with TRBJ2-2, with TRBD2 matching 8 bases. CDR3 length: 18 amino acids. Germline assignment: CDR1 MDHEN and CDR2 SYDVKM. V lost 6 bases to trimming and J lost 1 base; unmatched junction nucleotides: 13. The CDR3: CASSPWGASGQNTGELFF. The CDR3 nucleotides read TGTGCCAGCAGCCCTTGGGGTGCTAGCGGGCAGAACACCGGGGAGCTGTTTTTT.

The chain recombines TRBV2 with TRBJ1-2; D remains unclear. The CDR3 is 12 amino acids. Trimming removed 5 bases from V and 3 bases from J, with 7 bases in between. The germline V gene encodes CDR1 SNHLY and CDR2 FYNNEI. The DNA of the CDR3 is TGTGCCAGCAGTCCTACGGACTATGGCTACACCTTC. This sequence encodes CASSPTDYGYTF.

This rearrangement joins TRBV2 to TRBJ2-3; D unclear. With 4 bases removed from V and 8 bases from J, the gap between germline ends came to 16 bases. The CDR3 consists of 14 residues. In germline, CDR1 is SNHLY, CDR2 FYNNEI. The CDR3 coding sequence is TGTGCCAGCAGTGTAAGTCTTATCACGGCTACGCAGTATTTT. As protein: CASSVSLITATQYF.

The genes are TRBV11-2 and TRBJ2-7, with a weak D call TRBD1 (5 bases). Between the trimmed V and J ends, which lost 5 bases and 4 bases, there was a span of 9 bases. CDR3 length: 12 amino acids. CDR1 is SGHAT, CDR2 FQNNGV, per germline. DNA for the CDR3: TGTGCCAGCAGCCCCCCAGGGTACGAGCAGTACTTC. Amino acids: CASSPPGYEQYF.

This clone was observed a few times. The chain has TRBV5-1 and TRBJ2-1; 15 bases map to TRBD2. Unmatched junction bases numbered 9, after V lost 4 bases and J lost 7 bases. The germline gives CDR1 SGHRS, CDR2 YFSETQ. The CDR3 extends over 17 amino acids. For the CDR3, the DNA is TGCGCCAGCAGCCGGACTAGCGGGGGGGCCGCGACTAATGAGCAGTTCTTC. This gives the protein CASSRTSGGAATNEQFF. The full variable domain, its missing parts supplied by reference TRBV5-1 and TRBJ2-1, is KAGVTQTPRYLIKTRGQQVTLSCSPISGHRSVSWYQQTPGQGLQFLFEYFSETQRNKGNFPGRFSGRQFSNSRSEMNVSTLELGDSALYLCASSRTSGGAATNEQFFGPGTRLTVL.

The CDR3 DNA follows: TGTGCCACCAGTGATTCCCGGGACACTTACACCGGGGAGCTGTTTTTT. Amino acid sequence: CATSDSRDTYTGELFF. The chain couples TRBV24-1 to TRBJ2-2, with D possibly matching TRBD1 (6 bases). The CDR3 covers 16 residues. Germline CDR1 reads KGHDR; CDR2 reads SFDVKD. V was cut by 2 bases and J by 3 bases, with 12 bases left in between.

The chain is built from TRBV10-2 and TRBJ2-1; D unresolved. Trimming left V 3 bases short and J 0 bases short, with 12 bases between. The CDR3 spans 16 residues. The germline CDR1 and CDR2 sequences are WSHSY and SAAADI. CDR3 coding DNA: TGCGCCAGCAGTGAAGTCATGGCTCTCTCCTACAATGAGCAGTTCTTC. It is translated as CASSEVMALSYNEQFF.

This chain connects TRBV6-1 to TRBJ1-1; 7 bases are a match to TRBD1. Germline CDR1 and CDR2: MNHNS and SASEGT. This CDR3 has 14 residues. The ends lost 3 bases at V and 7 bases at J; junction bases unmatched: 8. Here the CDR3 DNA reads TGTGCCAGCAGTGAGTGGGACAGCGTCGATGAAGCTTTCTTT. As protein: CASSEWDSVDEAFF.

The genes are TRBV15 and TRBJ1-1, with D perhaps TRBD1 (5 bases). This CDR3 has 14 amino acids. Germline loops: CDR1 LNHNV, CDR2 YYDKDF (reference sequence). Trimming pared 6 bases from V and 1 base from J, leaving 12 bases between. CDR3: CATSRGLGNTEAFF. In DNA form, the CDR3 reads TGTGCCACCAGTCGGGGACTTGGGAACACTGAAGCTTTCTTT.

The rearrangement links TRBV7-9 to TRBJ1-1; no clear D gene. The CDR3 is 13 amino acids. Germline loops: CDR1 SEHNR, CDR2 FQNEAQ (reference sequence). Trimming pared 7 bases from V and 5 bases from J, leaving 14 bases between. The CDR3 reads CASMRQAGTEAFF. The DNA for the CDR3 is TGTGCCAGCATGCGGCAGGCCGGTACTGAAGCTTTCTTT.

The genes are TRBV6-5 and TRBJ1-5, with TRBD1 matching over 8 bases. The germline CDR1 and CDR2 sequences are MNHEY and SVGAGI. The ends lost 7 bases at V and 6 bases at J; junction bases unmatched: 5. The CDR3 is made up of 13 amino acids. As DNA, the CDR3 is TGTGCCAGCATCTCGGACAGGGTTCAGCCCCAGCATTTT. This encodes CASISDRVQPQHF.

A single count supports this clone. J is TRBJ2-1 and V is TRBV4-1; 8 bases map to TRBD2. V shed 1 base, J shed 0 bases, and the junction held 11 bases outside the gene matches. There are 19 residues in the CDR3. Germline V gene sequence: CDR1 MGHRA, CDR2 YSYEKL. CDR3 DNA sequence: TGCGCCAGCAGCCAAGTTGGGGGAGGAGCGGGAGACTCCTACAATGAGCAGTTCTTC. Its protein is CASSQVGGGAGDSYNEQFF.

J is TRBJ2-7 and V is TRBV12-5; TRBD2 might be the D (6 bases). V lost 1 base to trimming and J lost 7 bases, with 11 bases between them. The CDR3 consists of 13 residues. In germline, CDR1 is LGHNT, CDR2 FRNRAP. Here the CDR3 DNA reads TGTGCTAGTGGTTTGGCCCTCGCGGGGGAGCAGTACTTC. The encoded protein is CASGLALAGEQYF.

The V and J genes are TRBV19 and TRBJ2-2; D is unclear. Germline V gene sequence: CDR1 LNHDA, CDR2 SQIVND (reference sequence). CDR3 length: 13 amino acids. With 11 bases removed from V and 4 bases from J, the gap between germline ends came to 14 bases. In DNA form, the CDR3 reads TGTGCCTATGGGGATAGCTTCACCGGGGAGCTGTTTTTT. This sequence encodes CAYGDSFTGELFF.

This rearrangement joins TRBV7-9 to TRBJ2-5; 8 nucleotides agree with TRBD1. This CDR3 contains 14 residues. Trimming cost V 7 bases and J 4 bases; bases outside gene matches: 8. CDR1 and CDR2 (germline): SEHNR, FQNEAQ (reference sequence). CDR3 loop: CASMGGTGGETQYF. The DNA of the CDR3 is TGTGCCAGCATGGGTGGAACAGGGGGAGAGACCCAGTACTTC.

J is TRBJ2-7 and V is TRBV7-9; 9 bases agree with TRBD1. The V and J ends lost 0 bases and 2 bases, in that order; junction bases with no gene match: 5. There are 16 residues in the CDR3. The germline V gene has CDR1 SEHNR and CDR2 FQNEAQ (reference sequence). DNA of the CDR3: TGTGCCAGCAGCTTAGCTTGGGACAGGGAAACCTACGAGCAGTACTTC. Its translation: CASSLAWDRETYEQYF.

The genes are TRBV5-1 and TRBJ1-3; TRBD1 matches at 10 bases. Unmatched junction bases numbered 6, after V lost 4 bases and J lost 2 bases. The germline V gene has CDR1 SGHRS and CDR2 YFSETQ. CDR3 length: 16 amino acids. CDR3 region: CASSQKGTGAGNTIYF. In nucleotides, the CDR3 is TGCGCCAGCAGCCAGAAAGGGACAGGGGCTGGAAACACCATATATTTT.

The chain recombines TRBV11-2 with TRBJ1-1; D is ambiguous. The V end was cut by 2 bases, the J end by 5 bases, with 18 bases between. Germline lookup yields CDR1 SGHAT and CDR2 FQNNGV. The CDR3 runs 16 residues. Here the CDR3 reads CASSLTILKGATEAFF. The CDR3 DNA reads TGTGCCAGCAGCTTAACGATTTTAAAAGGTGCGACTGAAGCTTTCTTT.

This clone was seen just once. The gene calls are TRBV7-9 and TRBJ1-1; D ambiguous. V lost 8 bases, J lost 4 bases, and 17 bases lay in between. This CDR3 contains 14 residues. Germline V gives CDR1 SEHNR, CDR2 FQNEAQ (reference sequence). CDR3 region: CASVEMGVSTEAFF. In DNA, the CDR3 is TGTGCCAGCGTCGAAATGGGTGTATCCACTGAAGCTTTCTTT. Looking up the rest from reference TRBV7-9 and TRBJ1-1 gives the full variable domain: DTGVSQNPRHKITKRGQNVTFRCDPISEHNRLYWYRQTLGQGPEFLTYFQNEAQLEKSRLLSDRFSAERPKGSFSTLEIQRTEQGDSAMYLCASVEMGVSTEAFFGQGTRLTVV.

The V call is TRBV6-5, the J call TRBJ1-1; unclear D gene. V was cut by 7 bases and J by 1 base, with 10 bases left in between. The CDR3 has 13 residues. Germline V gives CDR1 MNHEY, CDR2 SVGAGI. CDR3 sequence reads: CASTPQGNTEAFF. CDR3 nucleotide sequence: TGTGCCAGCACCCCGCAAGGGAACACTGAAGCTTTCTTT.

The chain links TRBV4-1 to TRBJ1-1, with no clear D. The germline CDR1 and CDR2 sequences are MGHRA and YSYEKL. The CDR3 runs 12 residues. Trimming shortened V by 3 bases and J by 0 bases, and 2 bases separated the two germline ends. CDR3 loop: CASSHVNTEAFF. The CDR3 DNA reads TGCGCCAGCAGCCATGTGAACACTGAAGCTTTCTTT.

The chain recombines TRBV15 with TRBJ1-3; no clear D. The CDR3 spans 12 residues. CDR1 LNHNV and CDR2 YYDKDF come from the germline V gene (reference sequence). The V gene lost 5 bases and the J gene lost 7 bases, with 9 bases spanning the gap. The chain's CDR3 is CATSRERNTIYF. The CDR3 DNA follows: TGTGCCACCAGCCGTGAGAGGAACACCATATATTTT.

The gene calls are TRBV7-3 and TRBJ1-1; a possible D gene is TRBD1 (5 bases). Per the germline V gene, CDR1 is SGHTA and CDR2 is FQGTGA. Trimming stripped 5 bases from V and 7 bases from J, with 8 bases between. The CDR3 totals 11 residues. The CDR3 DNA sequence: TGTGCCAGCAGCCAGGGTGGTGAAGCTTTCTTT. It is translated as CASSQGGEAFF.

J is TRBJ2-7 and V is TRBV12-5; the D is unclear. CDR1 LGHNT and CDR2 FRNRAP come from the germline V gene. Trimming took off 1 base at V and 5 bases at J, with 9 bases between the two ends. The CDR3 sequence is 13 residues long. CDR3 residues: CASGLDLSNEQYF. For the CDR3, the DNA is TGTGCTAGTGGTTTGGACCTAAGTAACGAGCAGTACTTC.

This chain joins TRBV5-1 and TRBJ2-5; 11 nucleotides match TRBD2. CDR3 length: 14 amino acids. Germline loops: CDR1 SGHRS, CDR2 YFSETQ. Trimming took 2 bases from V and 3 from J; bases not matched to a gene: 0. The CDR3 bases are TGCGCCAGCAGCTTTAGCGGGGGGGAAGAGACCCAGTACTTC. Translating gives CASSFSGGEETQYF.

This clone has a single count. V gene TRBV19 combines with J gene TRBJ2-3, with TRBD2 matching over 12 bases. The germline CDR1 and CDR2 sequences are LNHDA and SQIVND (reference sequence). The CDR3 contains 14 residues. After removal of 10 bases from V and 6 bases from J, the junction contained 8 bases not matched to a gene. CDR3 in DNA: TGTGCCACCCAGCCACTAGCGGGGGGCGATACGCAGTATTTT. Translating gives CATQPLAGGDTQYF.

The chain has TRBV6-5 and TRBJ1-2, with D tentatively TRBD1 (6 bases). This CDR3 contains 14 residues. CDR1 MNHEY and CDR2 SVGAGI come from the germline V gene. The V end lost 6 bases, the J end lost 6 bases, and 17 bases lay between the germline ends. CDR3 protein: CASSSFGGQDGYTF. The CDR3, as DNA: TGTGCCAGCAGCTCGTTCGGGGGGCAAGATGGCTACACCTTC.

CDR3 DNA: TGTGCCAGTAGTATAGGGGCCAGGTTGGGAGCTGAAGCTTTCTTT. Protein product: CASSIGARLGAEAFF. This chain links TRBV19 with TRBJ1-1; D gene unclear. The V end lost 1 base, the J end lost 6 bases, and 15 bases lay between the germline ends. Per the germline V gene, CDR1 is LNHDA and CDR2 is SQIVND (reference sequence). This CDR3 is built from 15 residues.

The V gene is TRBV5-4, the J gene TRBJ2-7; 10 nucleotides align to TRBD1. V gave up 4 bases and J gave up 3 bases; unmatched junction bases: 7. CDR1 and CDR2 (germline): SGHNT, YYREEE (reference sequence). The CDR3 has 15 amino acids. CDR3 coding DNA: TGTGCCAGCAGCCGGGGGACAGGGGAACGCTACGAGCAGTACTTC. This encodes CASSRGTGERYEQYF.